What follows is one TCR beta chain and its context. Its matching antigen is unknown. The data are from a study of cytotoxic CD8 clonotypes in ibrutinib-treated CLL. The overall study: Response sampling took place at median about 12 months of treatment, range 6 to 36. General study points: Baseline clonality, higher than in age-matched healthy donors, tracked circulating CD8+ T-cell counts.

Only in-frame clones appear in the TCRdb table, and some are missing; sequencing was by immunoSEQ multiplex PCR. The sample comprises 130,000 to 150,000 clones, around 80% of which are singletons, and roughly 13% rests with the top ten. CDR3 size: 14 residues. V lost 5 bases and J 4 bases, leaving 14 bases between the germline ends. Germline assignment: CDR1 MDHEN and CDR2 SYDVKM. Approximately 2 micrograms of genomic DNA from cryopreserved PBMCs went into TCR beta libraries. This TCR came from a human donor with chronic lymphocytic leukemia. The material sequenced was PBMCs, taken after 12 months of ibrutinib treatment. The chain has TRBV28 and TRBJ1-2; D perhaps matches TRBD1 (6 bases). CDR3 in DNA: TGTGCCAGCAGTACCTCGACAGGTGGCTATGGCTACACCTTC. Its translation is CASSTSTGGYGYTF.